Listed here are 19 T cell receptor beta chains from one sample, sequenced in a study of PD-1 blockade in classical Hodgkin lymphoma. Only in-frame clones appear in the TCRdb table, and some are missing; sequencing was by immunoSEQ multiplex PCR. The top ten hold about 9.2% of the sample, which has some 150,000 clones, approximately 72% seen once. Autologous stem cell transplantation was followed by relapse in every patient, and brentuximab vedotin exposure varied. The sample here was peripheral blood mononuclear cells (PBMCs), taken before the second cycle of nivolumab. The receptors were gathered from a human donor with classical Hodgkin lymphoma.

This chain links TRBV5-4 with TRBJ2-1; D is perhaps TRBD1 or TRBD2 (6 bases each). This CDR3 region has 15 residues. The germline V gene has CDR1 SGHNT and CDR2 YYREEE (reference sequence). V was clipped by 1 base and J by 0 bases, with 8 bases between them. The CDR3, as DNA: TGTGCCAGCAGCTTGCCGGGGGCCTCCTACAATGAGCAGTTCTTC. Amino acids: CASSLPGASYNEQFF.

This clone was seen more than once but under ten times. This chain's CDR3 is CASSLAGAGGYTF. CDR3 DNA sequence: TGCGCCAGCTCCCTCGCAGGGGCGGGTGGCTACACCTTC. The chain has TRBV5-1 and TRBJ1-2; TRBD1 is a possible D gene (6 bases). V was clipped by 7 bases and J by 7 bases, with 17 bases between them. Germline CDR1 reads SGHRS; CDR2 reads YFSETQ. The CDR3 length is 13 residues.

This rearrangement joins TRBV7-8 to TRBJ2-2; TRBD2 matches 9 bases. The CDR3 covers 16 residues. Germline CDR1 is SGHVS and CDR2 is FQNEAQ. V shed 0 bases and J 8 bases; nucleotides not matched to a gene: 7. CDR3 bases: TGTGCCAGCAGCTTAGCTGGTAGCGGGGGTTGGGGGGAGCTGTTTTTT. Translation: CASSLAGSGGWGELFF. Using reference TRBV7-8 and TRBJ2-2 for the parts outside the CDR3, the full variable domain is GAGVSQSPRYKVAKRGQDVALRCDPISGHVSLFWYQQALGQGPEFLTYFQNEAQLDKSGLPSDRFFAERPEGSVSTLKIQRTQQEDSAVYLCASSLAGSGGWGELFFGEGSRLTVL.

This clone has just a few counts. The chain combines TRBV4-2 with TRBJ2-3; D remains ambiguous. There are 13 residues in the CDR3. The V gene's germline CDR1 is LGHNA and CDR2 YNFKEQ. V was clipped by 1 base and J by 5 bases, with 7 bases between them. CDR3 bases: TGTGCCAGCAGCCAAGTCAGTCGAGATACGCAGTATTTT. Translating it yields CASSQVSRDTQYF.

The chain is built from TRBV28 and TRBJ2-1, with a tentative D call TRBD2 (6 bases). Trimming took off 6 bases at V and 8 bases at J, with 17 bases between the two ends. Germline V CDR1 and CDR2: MDHEN, SYDVKM. The CDR3 is 14 amino acids. The CDR3: CASSQVLALYEQFF. The CDR3 DNA follows: TGTGCCAGCAGCCAAGTACTAGCCCTCTATGAGCAGTTCTTC.

The chain recombines TRBV19 with TRBJ1-2; TRBD1 matches 9 bases. The CDR3 is 17 amino acids. V lost 5 bases, J lost 0 bases, and 10 bases stayed unmatched. Germline lookup yields CDR1 LNHDA and CDR2 SQIVND (reference sequence). Written as DNA, the CDR3 is TGTGCCAGTAGTCCCGGGACAGGGAGGGCTGCTAACTATGGCTACACCTTC. Translation: CASSPGTGRAANYGYTF.

V and J are TRBV7-6 and TRBJ2-2; D unclear. V was shortened by 5 bases and J by 0 bases, with 7 bases between the two germline ends. The CDR3 has 14 amino acids. Looked up from germline, CDR1 is SGHVS and CDR2 is FNYEAQ. In DNA form, the CDR3 reads TGTGCCAGCAGCCCGAGAGCGAACACCGGGGAGCTGTTTTTT. Translation gives CASSPRANTGELFF.

The rearrangement links TRBV7-2 to TRBJ1-1, with 7 bases identical to TRBD1. CDR3 size: 15 residues. The ends lost 6 bases at V and 2 bases at J; junction bases unmatched: 9. Germline lookup yields CDR1 SGHTA and CDR2 FQGNSA. CDR3 sequence reads: CASRRRQGFNTEAFF. CDR3 DNA: TGTGCCAGCAGGCGTCGACAGGGCTTCAACACTGAAGCTTTCTTT.

V is TRBV10-3 and J is TRBJ2-3, with 8 bases lining up with TRBD1. CDR3 length equals 14 residues. The junction had 5 bases not matched to a gene; V was cut back by 6 bases and J by 3 bases. Per germline, CDR1 ENHRY and CDR2 SYGVKD. In nucleotides, the CDR3 is TGTGCCATCAGGCTGGACAGGGTTACAGATACGCAGTATTTT. Amino acids: CAIRLDRVTDTQYF.

The chain recombines TRBV28 with TRBJ2-5; D perhaps matches TRBD1 (6 bases). This CDR3 has 15 residues. V was trimmed by 2 bases and J by 5 bases, leaving 15 bases between them. Per the germline V gene, CDR1 is MDHEN and CDR2 is SYDVKM. The CDR3 DNA sequence: TGTGCCAGCAGTTTAGGGGGCCCAAGGTCTGAGACCCAGTACTTC. This sequence encodes CASSLGGPRSETQYF.

The chain couples TRBV9 to TRBJ2-3; 11 bases are a match to TRBD2. Germline assignment: CDR1 SGDLS and CDR2 YYNGEE. This CDR3 spans 15 amino acids. V was clipped by 4 bases and J by 3 bases; unmatched bases: 4. CDR3 loop: CASSLSGRATDTQYF. The CDR3 DNA follows: TGTGCCAGCAGCCTTAGCGGGAGGGCAACAGATACGCAGTATTTT.

The chain is built from TRBV9 and TRBJ2-3; weak D call: TRBD2 (6 bases). This CDR3 contains 14 residues. Germline values: CDR1 SGDLS, CDR2 YYNGEE. V was clipped by 4 bases and J by 4 bases, with 13 bases between them. The CDR3 DNA follows: TGTGCCAGCAGCCCCGGGAGTGGATCAGATACGCAGTATTTT. Encoded protein: CASSPGSGSDTQYF.

The rearrangement uses TRBV9 and TRBJ2-3; 9 bases align to TRBD2. The CDR3 is 17 residues long. Trimming removed 0 bases from V and 5 bases from J; junction bases left unmatched: 10. Germline loops: CDR1 SGDLS, CDR2 YYNGEE. CDR3 sequence reads: CASSVAGLAGTRDTQYF. The CDR3 DNA is TGTGCCAGCAGCGTAGCTGGGCTAGCGGGAACTCGAGATACGCAGTATTTT.

The chain employs TRBV28 and TRBJ2-5, with D tentatively TRBD2 (5 bases). Trimming removed 4 bases from V and 2 bases from J, with 5 bases in between. The CDR3 contains 12 residues. Germline V gene lookup returns CDR1 MDHEN and CDR2 SYDVKM. CDR3 sequence (DNA): TGTGCCAGCAGTTCGGGACAAGAGACCCAGTACTTC. Protein product: CASSSGQETQYF.

The chain joins TRBV10-3 to TRBJ2-3; 9 bases map to TRBD1. The CDR3 runs 14 residues. Germline V CDR1 and CDR2: ENHRY, SYGVKD. The junction had 1 base not matched to a gene; V was cut back by 4 bases and J by 2 bases. This CDR3 is CAISGTGDTDTQYF. DNA of the CDR3: TGTGCCATCAGTGGGACAGGGGACACAGATACGCAGTATTTT.

V usage is TRBV5-1 and J usage is TRBJ2-7; unclear D gene. Deletions cut 1 base from V and 5 bases from J, with 16 bases between. The CDR3 sequence is 15 residues long. Germline V gives CDR1 SGHRS, CDR2 YFSETQ. The CDR3 protein is CASSLNAVTGDEQYF. DNA for the CDR3: TGCGCCAGCAGCTTGAACGCAGTAACGGGTGACGAGCAGTACTTC. The variable domain in full, with the rest retrieved from reference TRBV5-1 and TRBJ2-7, is KAGVTQTPRYLIKTRGQQVTLSCSPISGHRSVSWYQQTPGQGLQFLFEYFSETQRNKGNFPGRFSGRQFSNSRSEMNVSTLELGDSALYLCASSLNAVTGDEQYFGPGTRLTVT.

The chain employs TRBV30 and TRBJ1-1; D is possibly TRBD1 (5 bases). Trimming removed 2 bases at V and 0 bases at J, with 22 bases between. Germline CDR1 reads GTSNPN; CDR2 reads SVGIG (reference sequence). This CDR3 has 18 residues. The CDR3 DNA reads TGTGCCTGGAGTCCTCTTGAGGCGGGAAGGGGAGTGAACACTGAAGCTTTCTTT. This translates into CAWSPLEAGRGVNTEAFF.

The chain has TRBV6-5 and TRBJ2-7; tentatively, D is TRBD1 or TRBD2 (5 bases each). This CDR3 comprises 13 residues. Germline CDR1 reads MNHEY; CDR2 reads SVGAGI. V dropped 2 bases and J dropped 3 bases, with 8 bases sitting between them. The CDR3 is CASSYRGNYEQYF. DNA for the CDR3: TGTGCCAGCAGTTACCGGGGCAACTACGAGCAGTACTTC.

The chain links TRBV7-2 to TRBJ2-7; 8 bases line up with TRBD1. Germline-derived CDR1 and CDR2 are SGHTA and FQGNSA. This CDR3 is 15 amino acids long. J gave up 4 bases and V 5 bases, and 10 bases lay outside the gene matches. CDR3 protein: CASSGQTGVPYEQYF. The CDR3 DNA reads TGTGCCAGCAGCGGGCAGACAGGGGTACCTTACGAGCAGTACTTC.